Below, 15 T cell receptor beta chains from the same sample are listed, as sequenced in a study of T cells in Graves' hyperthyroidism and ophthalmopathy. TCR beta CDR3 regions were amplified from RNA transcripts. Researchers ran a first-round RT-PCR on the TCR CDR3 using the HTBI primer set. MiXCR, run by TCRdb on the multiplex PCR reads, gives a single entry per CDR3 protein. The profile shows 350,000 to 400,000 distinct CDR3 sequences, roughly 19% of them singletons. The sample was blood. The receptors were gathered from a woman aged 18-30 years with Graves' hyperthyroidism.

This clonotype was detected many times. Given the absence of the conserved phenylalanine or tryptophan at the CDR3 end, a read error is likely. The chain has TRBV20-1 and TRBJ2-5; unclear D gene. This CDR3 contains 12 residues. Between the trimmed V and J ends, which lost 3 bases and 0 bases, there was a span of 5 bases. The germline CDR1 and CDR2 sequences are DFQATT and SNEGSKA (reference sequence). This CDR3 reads CSASPNQETQYL. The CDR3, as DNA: TGCAGTGCTAGTCCTAACCAAGAGACCCAGTACCTC.

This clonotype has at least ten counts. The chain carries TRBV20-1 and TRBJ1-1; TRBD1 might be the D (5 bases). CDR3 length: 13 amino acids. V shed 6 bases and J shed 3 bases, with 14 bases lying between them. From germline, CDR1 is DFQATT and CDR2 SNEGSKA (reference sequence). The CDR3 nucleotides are TGCAGTGCCAACAGGCAAGGGTACACTGAAGCTTTCTTT. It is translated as CSANRQGYTEAFF.

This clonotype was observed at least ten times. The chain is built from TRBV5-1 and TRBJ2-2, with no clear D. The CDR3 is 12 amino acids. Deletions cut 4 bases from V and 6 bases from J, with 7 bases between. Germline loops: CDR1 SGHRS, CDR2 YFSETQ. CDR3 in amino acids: CASSMESGELFF. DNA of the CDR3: TGCGCCAGCAGCATGGAGTCCGGGGAGCTGTTTTTT.

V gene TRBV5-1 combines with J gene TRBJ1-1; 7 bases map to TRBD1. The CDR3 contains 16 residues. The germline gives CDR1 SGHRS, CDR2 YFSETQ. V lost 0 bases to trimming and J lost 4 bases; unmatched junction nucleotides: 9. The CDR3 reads CASSLGHGQAGTEAFF. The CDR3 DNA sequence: TGCGCCAGCAGCTTGGGACACGGACAGGCTGGCACTGAAGCTTTCTTT.

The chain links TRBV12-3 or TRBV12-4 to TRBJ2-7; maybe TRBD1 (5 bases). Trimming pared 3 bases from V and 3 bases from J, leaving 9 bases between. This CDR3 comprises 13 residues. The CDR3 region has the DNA TGTGCCAGCAGTTTCGACAGAAACTACGAGCAGTACTTC. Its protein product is CASSFDRNYEQYF.

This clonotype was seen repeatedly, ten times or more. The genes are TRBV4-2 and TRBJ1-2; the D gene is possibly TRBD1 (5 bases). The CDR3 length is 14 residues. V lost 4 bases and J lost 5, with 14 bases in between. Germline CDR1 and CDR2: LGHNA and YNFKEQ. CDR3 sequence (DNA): TGTGCCAGCAGCCGAGACAGAATGCTGTATGGCTACACCTTC. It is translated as CASSRDRMLYGYTF.

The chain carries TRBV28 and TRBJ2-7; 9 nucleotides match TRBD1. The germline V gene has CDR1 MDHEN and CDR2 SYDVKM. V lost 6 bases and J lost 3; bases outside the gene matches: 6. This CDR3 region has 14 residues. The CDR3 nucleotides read TGTGCCAGCAGGCGTACGACAGGGGGCTACGAGCAGTACTTC. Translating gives CASRRTTGGYEQYF.

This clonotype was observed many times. This CDR3 reads CASSYGVAAPYEQYF. The CDR3 DNA follows: TGTGCCAGCAGTTACGGAGTAGCGGCACCCTACGAGCAGTACTTC. The chain joins TRBV6-2 or TRBV6-3 to TRBJ2-7; a weak D match, TRBD2 (6 bases). The V and J ends lost 2 bases and 2 bases respectively, with 13 bases between them. The germline gives CDR1 MNHEY, CDR2 SVGEGT. The CDR3 is made up of 15 amino acids.

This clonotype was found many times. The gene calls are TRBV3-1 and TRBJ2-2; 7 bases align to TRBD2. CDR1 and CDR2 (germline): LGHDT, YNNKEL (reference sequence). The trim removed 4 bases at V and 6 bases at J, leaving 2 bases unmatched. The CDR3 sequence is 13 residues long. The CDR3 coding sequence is TGTGCCAGCAGCCGGGGGGGATCCGGGGAGCTGTTTTTT. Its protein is CASSRGGSGELFF.

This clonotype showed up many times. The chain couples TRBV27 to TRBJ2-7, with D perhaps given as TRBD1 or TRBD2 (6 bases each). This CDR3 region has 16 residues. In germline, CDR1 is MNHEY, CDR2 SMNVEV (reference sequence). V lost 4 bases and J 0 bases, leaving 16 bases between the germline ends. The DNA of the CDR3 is TGTGCCAGCAGTTCAACCTCGGGGGACATCTCCTACGAGCAGTACTTC. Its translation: CASSSTSGDISYEQYF.

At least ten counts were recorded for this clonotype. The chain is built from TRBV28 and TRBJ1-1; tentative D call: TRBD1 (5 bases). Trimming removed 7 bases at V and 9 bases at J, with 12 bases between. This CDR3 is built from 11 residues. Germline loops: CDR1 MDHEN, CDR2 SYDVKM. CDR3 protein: CASITQVKAFF. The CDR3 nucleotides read TGTGCCAGCATCACACAGGTTAAAGCTTTCTTT.

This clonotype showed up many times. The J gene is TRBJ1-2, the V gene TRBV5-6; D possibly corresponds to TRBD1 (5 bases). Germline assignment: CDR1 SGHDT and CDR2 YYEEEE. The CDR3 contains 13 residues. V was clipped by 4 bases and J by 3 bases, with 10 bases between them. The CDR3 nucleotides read TGTGCCAGCAGCGTTGACAGCCACTATGGCTACACCTTC. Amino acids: CASSVDSHYGYTF.

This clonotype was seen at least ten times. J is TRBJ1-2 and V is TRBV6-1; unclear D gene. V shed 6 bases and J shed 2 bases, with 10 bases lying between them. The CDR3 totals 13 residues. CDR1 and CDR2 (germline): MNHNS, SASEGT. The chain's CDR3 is CASSEWWNYGYTF. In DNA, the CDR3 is TGTGCCAGCAGCGAGTGGTGGAACTATGGCTACACCTTC.

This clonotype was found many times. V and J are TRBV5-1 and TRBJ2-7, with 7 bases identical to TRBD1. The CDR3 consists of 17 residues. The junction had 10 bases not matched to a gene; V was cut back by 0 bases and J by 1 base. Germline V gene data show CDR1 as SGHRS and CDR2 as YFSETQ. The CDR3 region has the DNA TGCGCCAGCAGCTTGGCCGGGACAGTCTTTGAATCCTACGAGCAGTACTTC. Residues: CASSLAGTVFESYEQYF.

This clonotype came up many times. The CDR3 nucleotides read TGTGCCTGGACCCTGGACAGGTTCAATGGCTACACCTTC. This encodes CAWTLDRFNGYTF. The rearrangement uses TRBV30 and TRBJ1-2; 7 bases match TRBD1. The CDR3 spans 13 residues. Germline CDR1 reads GTSNPN; CDR2 reads SVGIG (reference sequence). Trimming at V came to 4 bases and at J to 6 bases, leaving 8 bases not matched to a gene.